The following is a TCR beta chain sequence with its context. Authors' processing steps: Reference gene primer amplification yielded estimated nucleated cell counts. Generated by immunoSEQ multiplex PCR, the TCRdb table keeps only in-frame clones and is missing some. V and J calls plus clone size are reproduced from that table; the DNA served to infer D and trimming. Here the sample spans roughly 250,000 clones, 70% to 90% being singletons. These data are taken from a study of blood T cell repertoires in COVID-19. Study information: Donors in the United States, Italy and Spain gave samples during acute or convalescent COVID-19. Nucleic acid was either cDNA or gDNA, and it came from T cells, B-cell-depleted T cells, or PBMCs.

In germline, CDR1 is DFQATT, CDR2 SNEGSKA (reference sequence). The V and J ends lost 3 bases and 7 bases, in that order; junction bases with no gene match: 9. CDR3 size: 15 residues. The clonotype originates from a woman in her 40s who had recovered from COVID-19. J is TRBJ2-2 and V is TRBV20-1; 9 bases line up with TRBD1. Sequencing was performed on peripheral blood. CDR3: CSASNRDREDGELFF. The CDR3 nucleotides are TGCAGTGCTAGTAACCGGGACAGGGAGGACGGGGAGCTGTTTTTT.